This record concerns one TCR beta chain sequence. Its antigen remains unknown. The sample originates from a study of shared clonotypes between healthy human individuals. Assay execution proceeded at the deep level. Spread over ten immunoSEQ deep assay plates, unsorted PBMC DNA underwent sequencing. Clones were read by immunoSEQ multiplex PCR, and TCRdb kept only the in-frame ones, dropping some. Among approximately 440,000 clones listed, 60% to 80% were seen once. Overall study findings and caveats: Deeper or shallower sequencing was expected to change how clonotypes are shared among donors. Having only a few donors restricted how much genetic and exposure-history diversity was captured.

Germline values: CDR1 SQVTM, CDR2 ANQGSEA. The V segment lost 6 bases and the J segment 6 bases; nucleotides outside the gene matches: 3. The CDR3 totals 13 residues. The TCR was taken from a woman in her thirties or forties in good health. Some clones in this sample may be carry-over from other donors' samples. Material for sequencing was PBMCs. J is TRBJ2-2 and V is TRBV29-1, with 11 bases aligning to TRBD1. CDR3 sequence reads: CSVGQGGPGELFF. The CDR3 region has the DNA TGCAGCGTGGGACAGGGGGGCCCCGGGGAGCTGTTTTTT.